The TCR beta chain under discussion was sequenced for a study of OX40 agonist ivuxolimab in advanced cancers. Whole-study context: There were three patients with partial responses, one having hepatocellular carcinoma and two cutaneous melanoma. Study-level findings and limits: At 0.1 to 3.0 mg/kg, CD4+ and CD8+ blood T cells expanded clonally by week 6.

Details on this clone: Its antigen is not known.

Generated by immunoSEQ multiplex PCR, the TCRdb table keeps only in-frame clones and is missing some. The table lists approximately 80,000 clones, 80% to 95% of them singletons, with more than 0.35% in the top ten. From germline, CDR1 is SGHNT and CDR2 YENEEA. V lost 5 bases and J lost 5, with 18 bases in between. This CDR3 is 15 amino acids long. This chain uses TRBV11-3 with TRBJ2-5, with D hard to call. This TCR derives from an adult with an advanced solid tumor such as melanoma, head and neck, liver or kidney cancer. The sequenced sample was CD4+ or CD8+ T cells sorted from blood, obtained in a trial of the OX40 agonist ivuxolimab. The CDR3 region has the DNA TGTGCCAGCAGCCCCGATCCACGGGTTGCGGAGACCCAGTACTTC. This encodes CASSPDPRVAETQYF.